The 9 T cell receptor beta chains given below trace back to one sample, sequenced in a study of cytomegalovirus exposure and HLA in healthy donors. Primers: 60 Vbeta forward and 13 Jbeta reverse. Produced via immunoSEQ multiplex PCR; TCRdb's table is partial and in-frame only. The sample yields 150,000 to 180,000 clones, around 81% seen once. Material for sequencing was PBMCs. These receptors were obtained from a woman in her thirties or forties in good health and CMV-seropositive.

The CDR3 DNA is TGTGCCTGGAGTTCACCAGAAACCACTGAAGCTTTCTTT. Protein sequence: CAWSSPETTEAFF. The V call is TRBV30, the J call TRBJ1-1; no clear D gene. Deletions cut 2 bases from V and 4 bases from J, with 11 bases between. Germline V gives CDR1 GTSNPN, CDR2 SVGIG (reference sequence). This CDR3 is built from 13 residues.

CDR3 in DNA: TGTGCCAGCAGGTCGGGCAGGGGGCCCAACAATGAGCAGTTCTTC. It yields the protein CASRSGRGPNNEQFF. The V call is TRBV11-2, the J call TRBJ2-1, with TRBD1 matching 8 bases. Germline V gene data show CDR1 as SGHAT and CDR2 as FQNNGV. V was pared by 6 bases and J by 5 bases, with 9 bases of the junction left unmatched. The CDR3 has 15 amino acids.

This rearrangement joins TRBV19 to TRBJ1-2; 8 bases align to TRBD1. The CDR3 is made up of 13 amino acids. In germline, CDR1 is LNHDA, CDR2 SQIVND (reference sequence). The ends lost 3 bases at V and 4 bases at J; junction bases unmatched: 1. The CDR3 DNA sequence: TGTGCCAGTAGTATCGACAGGGGCTATGGCTACACCTTC. Protein product: CASSIDRGYGYTF.

The chain carries TRBV9 and TRBJ2-1, with 7 bases aligning to TRBD2. J lost 8 bases, V lost 0 bases, and 8 bases had no gene match. The CDR3 extends over 15 amino acids. Germline CDR1 SGDLS, CDR2 YYNGEE. In DNA form, the CDR3 reads TGTGCCAGCAGCGTAGGTGGGAGGGCCGGGGATGAGCAGTTCTTC. Its translation is CASSVGGRAGDEQFF.

The chain recombines TRBV28 with TRBJ1-2; tentative D call: TRBD1 (5 bases). Germline lookup yields CDR1 MDHEN and CDR2 SYDVKM. The CDR3 has 15 amino acids. The germline V and J ends were trimmed by 5 bases and 3 bases, with 16 bases remaining between them. The CDR3, as DNA: TGTGCCAGCAGTGCCGGAGGGACTGCAGACTATGGCTACACCTTC. Translating it yields CASSAGGTADYGYTF.

J is TRBJ2-7 and V is TRBV15; 9 bases are a match to TRBD1. CDR1 is LNHNV and CDR2 is YYDKDF in the germline V gene (reference sequence). The CDR3 contains 16 residues. J lost 1 base, V lost 3 bases, and 7 bases had no gene match. CDR3 bases: TGTGCCACCAGCAGGTCACCGGGACAGGGTTCCTACGAGCAGTACTTC. Protein: CATSRSPGQGSYEQYF.

The chain uses TRBV10-2 and TRBJ1-2, with 9 bases aligning to TRBD1. CDR3 length equals 13 residues. From germline, CDR1 is WSHSY and CDR2 SAAADI. V lost 10 bases, J lost 4 bases, and 7 bases stayed unmatched. This CDR3 reads CAISQGAFYGYTF. DNA of the CDR3: TGCGCCATTTCACAGGGGGCGTTCTATGGCTACACCTTC.

The chain combines TRBV11-3 with TRBJ2-5, with 9 bases identical to TRBD1. This CDR3 region has 15 residues. In germline, CDR1 is SGHNT, CDR2 YENEEA. V shed 3 bases, J shed 4 bases, and the junction held 6 bases outside the gene matches. The CDR3 nucleotides are TGTGCCAGCAGCTTGGAGGGACAGGGTGGAGAGACCCAGTACTTC. Translation gives CASSLEGQGGETQYF.

The chain is built from TRBV7-2 and TRBJ1-1; 9 positions match TRBD1. J was trimmed by 1 base and V by 5 bases; bases with no gene match: 5. The CDR3 runs to 15 residues. Germline CDR1 SGHTA, CDR2 FQGNSA. The CDR3 protein is CASSVAGQGNTEAFF. CDR3 sequence (DNA): TGTGCCAGCAGCGTGGCGGGACAGGGGAACACTGAAGCTTTCTTT.